The TCR beta chain described here comes from a study of OX40 agonist ivuxolimab in advanced cancers. Study-wide background: Ivuxolimab, an antibody acting as an agonist of OX40 (CD134), was used to treat patients. Under the entry rules, prior anti-PD-1, anti-PD-L1 or anti-CTLA-4 therapy was allowed, and 35% to 40% had some. Findings of the study overall: The expanded peripheral T cells' antigen specificity was not determined.

Systemic immunosuppression or autoimmune disease history was grounds to exclude patients. Concerning this clone: Its matching antigen is unknown.

The method was immunoSEQ multiplex PCR; TCRdb's version includes in-frame clones alone and lacks a portion of them. Among 26,000 or so clones listed, roughly 86% were seen once. Germline CDR1 and CDR2: GTSNPN and SVGIG (reference sequence). This CDR3 region has 14 residues. V trimming: 2 bases; J trimming: 4 bases; junction bases outside the gene matches: 7. The sequencing here drew on CD4+ or CD8+ T cells sorted from blood, taken in a trial of the OX40 agonist ivuxolimab. The chain recombines TRBV30 with TRBJ2-7; 8 bases fit TRBD2. This receptor was identified in an adult with an advanced solid tumor such as melanoma, head and neck, liver or kidney cancer. The CDR3 sequence is CAWSSGGTLYEQYF. The CDR3, as DNA: TGTGCCTGGAGTTCGGGAGGGACCCTATACGAGCAGTACTTC.